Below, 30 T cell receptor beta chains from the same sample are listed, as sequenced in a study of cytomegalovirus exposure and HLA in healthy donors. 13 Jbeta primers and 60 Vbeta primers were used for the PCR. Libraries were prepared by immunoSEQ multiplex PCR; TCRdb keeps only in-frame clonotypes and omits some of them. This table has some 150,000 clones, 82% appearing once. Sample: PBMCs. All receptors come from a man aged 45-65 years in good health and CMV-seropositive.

CDR3: CASSIGAGGNYEQYF. The CDR3 DNA reads as TGTGCCAGCAGCATTGGAGCGGGAGGCAACTACGAGCAGTACTTC. V usage is TRBV5-4 and J usage is TRBJ2-7; 9 positions agree with TRBD2. With V trimmed by 4 bases and J by 3 bases, 8 bases remained unmatched. This CDR3 region has 15 residues. Germline V gives CDR1 SGHNT, CDR2 YYREEE (reference sequence).

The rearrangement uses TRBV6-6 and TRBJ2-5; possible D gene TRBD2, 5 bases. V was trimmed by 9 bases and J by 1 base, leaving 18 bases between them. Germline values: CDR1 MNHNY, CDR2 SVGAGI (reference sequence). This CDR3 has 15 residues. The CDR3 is CASFHTGSAQETQYF. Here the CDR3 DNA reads TGTGCCAGTTTTCATACGGGGAGTGCCCAAGAGACCCAGTACTTC.

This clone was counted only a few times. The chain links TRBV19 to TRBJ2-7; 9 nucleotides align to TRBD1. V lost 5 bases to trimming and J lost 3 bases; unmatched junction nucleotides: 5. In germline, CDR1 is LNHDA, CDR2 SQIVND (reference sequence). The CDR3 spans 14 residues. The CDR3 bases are TGTGCCAGTAGTGACACAGGGGGCCACTACGAGCAGTACTTC. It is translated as CASSDTGGHYEQYF.

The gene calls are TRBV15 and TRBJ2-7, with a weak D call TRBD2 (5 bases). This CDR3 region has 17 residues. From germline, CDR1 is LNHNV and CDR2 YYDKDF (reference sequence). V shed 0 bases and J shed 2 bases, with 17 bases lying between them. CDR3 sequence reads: CATSRDECRLNPYEQYF. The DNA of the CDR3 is TGTGCCACCAGCAGAGATGAATGCAGACTAAACCCCTACGAGCAGTACTTC.

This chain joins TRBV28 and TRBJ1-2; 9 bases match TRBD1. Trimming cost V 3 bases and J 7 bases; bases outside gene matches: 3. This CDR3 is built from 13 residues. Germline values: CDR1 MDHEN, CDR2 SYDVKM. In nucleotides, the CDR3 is TGTGCCAGCAGTTTGGGACAGGGAACTGGCTACACCTTC. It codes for CASSLGQGTGYTF.

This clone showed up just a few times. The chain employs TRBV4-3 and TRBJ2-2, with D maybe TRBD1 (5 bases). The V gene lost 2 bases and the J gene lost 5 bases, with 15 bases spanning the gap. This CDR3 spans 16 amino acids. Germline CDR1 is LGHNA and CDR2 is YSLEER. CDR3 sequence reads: CASSQTSGLNTGELFF. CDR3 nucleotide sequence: TGCGCCAGCAGCCAAACTTCAGGGCTCAATACCGGGGAGCTGTTTTTT.

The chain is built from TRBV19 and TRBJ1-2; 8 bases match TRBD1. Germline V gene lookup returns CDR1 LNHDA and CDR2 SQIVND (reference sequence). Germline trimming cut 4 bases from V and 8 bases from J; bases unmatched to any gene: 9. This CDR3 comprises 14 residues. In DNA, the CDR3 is TGTGCCAGTAGTAGAACTGGGACAGGCTCCGGCTACACCTTC. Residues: CASSRTGTGSGYTF.

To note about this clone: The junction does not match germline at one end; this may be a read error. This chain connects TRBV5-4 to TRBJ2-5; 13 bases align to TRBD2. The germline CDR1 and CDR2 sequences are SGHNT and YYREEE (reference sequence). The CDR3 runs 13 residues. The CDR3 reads CASSLWTSGSFDF. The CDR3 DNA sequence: TGTGCCAGCAGTTTGTGGACTAGCGGGAGTTTCGACTTC. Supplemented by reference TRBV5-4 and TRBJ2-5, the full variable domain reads ETGVTQSPTHLIKTRGQQVTLRCSSQSGHNTVSWYQQALGQGPQFIFQYYREEENGRGNFPPRFSGLQFPNYSSELNVNALELDDSALYLCASSLWTSGSFDFGPGTRLLVL.

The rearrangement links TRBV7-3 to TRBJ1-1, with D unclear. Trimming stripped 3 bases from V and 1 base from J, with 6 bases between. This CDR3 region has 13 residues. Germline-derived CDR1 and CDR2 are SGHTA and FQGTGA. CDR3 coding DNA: TGTGCCAGCAGCTTTGGGCCGAACACTGAAGCTTTCTTT. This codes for CASSFGPNTEAFF.

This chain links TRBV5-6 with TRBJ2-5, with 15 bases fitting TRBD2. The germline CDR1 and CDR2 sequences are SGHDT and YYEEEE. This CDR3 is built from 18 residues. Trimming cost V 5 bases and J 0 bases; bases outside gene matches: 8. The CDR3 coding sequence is TGTGCCAGCAGGTTAGGACTAGCGGGGGGGCCTTACCAAGAGACCCAGTACTTC. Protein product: CASRLGLAGGPYQETQYF.

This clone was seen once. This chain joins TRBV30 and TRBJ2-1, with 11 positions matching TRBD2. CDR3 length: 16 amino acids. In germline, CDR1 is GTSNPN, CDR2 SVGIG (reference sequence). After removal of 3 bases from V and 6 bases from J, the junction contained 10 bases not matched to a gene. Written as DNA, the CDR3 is TGTGCCTGGAGCGCCGTTTTTAGCGGGAGGGCCAATGAGCAGTTCTTC. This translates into CAWSAVFSGRANEQFF.

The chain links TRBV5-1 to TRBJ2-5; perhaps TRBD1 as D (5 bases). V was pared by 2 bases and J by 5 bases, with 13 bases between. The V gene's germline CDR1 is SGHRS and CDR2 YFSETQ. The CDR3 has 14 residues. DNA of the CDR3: TGCGCCAGCAGCTTTGACAGCCCGGCGGAGACCCAGTACTTC. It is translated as CASSFDSPAETQYF.

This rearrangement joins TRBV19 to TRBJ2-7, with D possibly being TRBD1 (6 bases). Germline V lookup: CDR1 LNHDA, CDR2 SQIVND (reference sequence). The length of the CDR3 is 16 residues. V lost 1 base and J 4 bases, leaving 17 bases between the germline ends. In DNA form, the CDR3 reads TGTGCCAGTAGTATAGGATCTCGGGGACAACTTTACGAGCAGTACTTC. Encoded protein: CASSIGSRGQLYEQYF.

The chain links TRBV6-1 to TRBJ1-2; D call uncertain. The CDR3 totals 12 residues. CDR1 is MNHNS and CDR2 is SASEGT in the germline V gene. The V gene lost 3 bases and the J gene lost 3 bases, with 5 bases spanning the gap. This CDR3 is CASSERDYGYTF. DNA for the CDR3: TGTGCCAGCAGTGAGAGAGACTATGGCTACACCTTC.

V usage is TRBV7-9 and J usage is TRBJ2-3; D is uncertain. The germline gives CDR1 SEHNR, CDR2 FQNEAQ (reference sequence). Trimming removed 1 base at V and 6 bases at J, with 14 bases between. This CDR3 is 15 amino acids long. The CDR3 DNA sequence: TGTGCCAGCAGCTTAGGGTTGAGCGTCTCCGATACGCAGTATTTT. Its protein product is CASSLGLSVSDTQYF.

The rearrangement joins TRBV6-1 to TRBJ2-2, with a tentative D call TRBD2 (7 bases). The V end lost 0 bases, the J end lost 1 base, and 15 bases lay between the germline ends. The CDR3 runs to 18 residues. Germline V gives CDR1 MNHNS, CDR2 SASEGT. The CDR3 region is CASSEAKGGAQNTGELFF. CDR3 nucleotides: TGTGCCAGCAGTGAAGCGAAGGGGGGGGCGCAGAACACCGGGGAGCTGTTTTTT.

CDR3 protein: CASSFESASGSYEQYF. CDR3 nucleotides: TGTGCCAGCAGCTTTGAGTCGGCTAGCGGGAGCTACGAGCAGTACTTC. The genes are TRBV5-6 and TRBJ2-7; 10 bases are a match to TRBD2. The germline CDR1 and CDR2 sequences are SGHDT and YYEEEE. V was pared by 2 bases and J by 3 bases, with 8 bases of the junction left unmatched. The length of the CDR3 is 16 residues.

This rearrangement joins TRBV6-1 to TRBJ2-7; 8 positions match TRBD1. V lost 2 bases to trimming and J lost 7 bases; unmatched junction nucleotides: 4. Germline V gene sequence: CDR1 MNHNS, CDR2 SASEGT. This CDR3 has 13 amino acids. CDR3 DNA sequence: TGTGCCAGCAGTGAACCCGGACAGGGAGAGCAGTACTTC. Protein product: CASSEPGQGEQYF.

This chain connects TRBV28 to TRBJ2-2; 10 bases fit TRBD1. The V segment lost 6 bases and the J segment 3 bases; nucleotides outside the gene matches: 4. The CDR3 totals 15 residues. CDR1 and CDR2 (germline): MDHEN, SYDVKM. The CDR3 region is CASRHGQGDTGELFF. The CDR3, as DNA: TGTGCCAGCAGACATGGACAGGGGGACACCGGGGAGCTGTTTTTT.

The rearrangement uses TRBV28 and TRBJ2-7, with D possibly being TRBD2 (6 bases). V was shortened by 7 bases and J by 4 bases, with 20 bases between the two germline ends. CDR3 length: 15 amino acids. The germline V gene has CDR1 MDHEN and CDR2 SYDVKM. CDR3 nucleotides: TGTGCCAGCATCGCCGGAGGGCCGACTAGGTACGAGCAGTACTTC. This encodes CASIAGGPTRYEQYF.

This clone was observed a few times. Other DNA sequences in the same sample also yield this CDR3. CDR3 sequence: CASRPQGTYEQYF. CDR3 in DNA: TGTGCCTCCCGGCCACAGGGAACCTACGAGCAGTACTTC. This chain uses TRBV28 with TRBJ2-7, with a possible D match to TRBD1 (6 bases). V lost 11 bases, J lost 2 bases, and 16 bases lay in between. Germline loops: CDR1 MDHEN, CDR2 SYDVKM. The CDR3 has 13 amino acids.

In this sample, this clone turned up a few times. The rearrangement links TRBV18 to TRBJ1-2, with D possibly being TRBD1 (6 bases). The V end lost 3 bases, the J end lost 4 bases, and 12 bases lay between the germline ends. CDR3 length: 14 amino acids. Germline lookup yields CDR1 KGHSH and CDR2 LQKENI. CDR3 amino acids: CASSPGGPTYGYTF. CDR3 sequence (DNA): TGTGCCAGCTCACCGGGGGGGCCAACCTATGGCTACACCTTC.

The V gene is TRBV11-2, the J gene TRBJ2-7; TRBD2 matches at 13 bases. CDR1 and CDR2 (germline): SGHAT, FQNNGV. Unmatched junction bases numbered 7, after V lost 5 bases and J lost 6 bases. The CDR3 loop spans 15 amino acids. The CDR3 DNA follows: TGTGCCAGCAGCCGCGGGACTAGCGGGACGGGCGAGCAGTACTTC. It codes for CASSRGTSGTGEQYF.

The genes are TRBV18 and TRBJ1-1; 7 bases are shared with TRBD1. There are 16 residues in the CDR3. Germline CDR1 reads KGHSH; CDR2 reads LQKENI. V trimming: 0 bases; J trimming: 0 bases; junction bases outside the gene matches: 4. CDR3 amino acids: CASSPPGTALNTEAFF. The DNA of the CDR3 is TGTGCCAGCTCACCACCGGGGACAGCCTTGAACACTGAAGCTTTCTTT.

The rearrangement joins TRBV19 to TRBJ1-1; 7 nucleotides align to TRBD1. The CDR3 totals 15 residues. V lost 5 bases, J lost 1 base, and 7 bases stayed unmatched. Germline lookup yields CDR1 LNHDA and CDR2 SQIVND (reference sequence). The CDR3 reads CASSPAGQANTEAFF. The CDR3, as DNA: TGTGCCAGTAGTCCAGCTGGACAGGCGAACACTGAAGCTTTCTTT.

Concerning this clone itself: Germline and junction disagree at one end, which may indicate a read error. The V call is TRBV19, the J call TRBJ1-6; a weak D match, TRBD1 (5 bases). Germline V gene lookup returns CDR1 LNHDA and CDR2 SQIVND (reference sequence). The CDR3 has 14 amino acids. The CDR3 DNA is TGTACCAGTAGCGACAGTCTCCTGAATTCACCCCTCCACTTT. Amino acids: CTSSDSLLNSPLHF.

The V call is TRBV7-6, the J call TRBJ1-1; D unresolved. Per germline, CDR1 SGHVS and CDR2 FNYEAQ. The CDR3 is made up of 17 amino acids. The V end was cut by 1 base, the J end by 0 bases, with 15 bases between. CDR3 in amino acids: CASSLGVGRDMNTEAFF. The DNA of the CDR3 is TGTGCCAGCAGCTTAGGGGTAGGGAGGGATATGAACACTGAAGCTTTCTTT.

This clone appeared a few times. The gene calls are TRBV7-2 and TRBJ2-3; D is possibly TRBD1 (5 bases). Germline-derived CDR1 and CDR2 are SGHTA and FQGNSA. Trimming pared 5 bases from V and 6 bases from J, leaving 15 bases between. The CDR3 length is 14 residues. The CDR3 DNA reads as TGTGCCAGCAGCCCTAGACAGCTAGGGGATACGCAGTATTTT. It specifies CASSPRQLGDTQYF.

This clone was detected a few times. CDR3 sequence reads: CASSGTGNYGYTF. CDR3 bases: TGCGCCAGCAGCGGGACAGGGAACTATGGCTACACCTTC. The chain couples TRBV5-1 to TRBJ1-2, with 9 bases fitting TRBD1. This CDR3 comprises 13 residues. Per the germline V gene, CDR1 is SGHRS and CDR2 is YFSETQ. Germline trimming cut 4 bases from V and 2 bases from J; bases unmatched to any gene: 0.

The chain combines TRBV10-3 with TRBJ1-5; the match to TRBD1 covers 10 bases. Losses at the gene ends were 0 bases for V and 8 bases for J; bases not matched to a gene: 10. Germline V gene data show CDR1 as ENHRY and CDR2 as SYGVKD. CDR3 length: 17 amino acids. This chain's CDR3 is CAISESTGGSHSKPQHF. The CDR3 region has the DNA TGTGCCATCAGTGAGTCGACAGGGGGCTCTCATTCAAAGCCCCAGCATTTT.